The entry that follows covers one T cell receptor (beta chain) sequence. Its target is not known. The CDR3 loop spans 14 amino acids. Germline CDR1 MNHEY, CDR2 SVGAGI. Trimming pared 0 bases from V and 5 bases from J, leaving 8 bases between. This sample stems from a study of tumor-infiltrating lymphocytes in primary liver carcinoma. The template, around 540 ng total RNA, yielded TCR beta cDNA made with a constant-region primer. Sequencing libraries for TCR beta derived from three nested multiplex PCR rounds that used slightly modified ARM-PCR. The first two PCR rounds used TRBV1-TRBV30 primers with a Cbeta primer, roughly 10 cycles each. TCRdb itself ran the multiplex PCR reads through MiXCR, one entry per CDR3 protein. This table holds about 200,000 distinct CDR3 sequences, around three fifths found once. Findings of the study overall: Blood trailed tumors significantly in top-250-clone fraction (p = 0.039).

Unsorted whole blood yielded the blood RNA, and germline DNA was also extracted. Sequenced material: peripheral blood. The gene calls are TRBV6-5 and TRBJ1-5; D ambiguous. This clonotype was sampled from an older woman with primary liver carcinoma and hepatitis B virus infection. DNA for the CDR3: TGTGCCAGCAGTTACTCCCCGTGGGATCAGCCCCAGCATTTT. Amino acid sequence: CASSYSPWDQPQHF.